The 22 T cell receptor beta chains below come from one sample, sequenced in a study of T-cell reconstitution after alpha-beta-depleted transplantation in children. A TCRbeta library incorporating unique molecular identifiers was prepared. TCRdb processed the PCR reads anew with MiXCR; each CDR3 protein has one entry. The repertoire includes about 460,000 distinct CDR3 sequences, over 9.5% of them detected once, and around 2% sits in the top ten. The sample consisted of PBMCs, taken before TCRalphabeta/CD19-depleted stem cell transplant. The receptors stem from a child younger than 10 with inherited bone marrow failure, due to receive a stem cell transplant.

This clonotype was observed a handful of times. The chain combines TRBV21-1 with TRBJ2-5; TRBD2, as called in the table, went unchecked against the DNA. TRBV21-1 is a listed pseudogene. This CDR3 comprises 15 residues. This CDR3 is CASSCGRAFPETQYF. The CDR3 bases are TGTGCCAGCAGCTGCGGTAGGGCCTTTCCAGAGACCCAGTACTTC.

This clonotype was counted at least ten times. V is TRBV29-1 and J is TRBJ2-7, with D possibly matching TRBD2 (5 bases). This CDR3 spans 14 amino acids. Trimming pared 2 bases from V and 6 bases from J, leaving 17 bases between. Germline CDR1 SQVTM, CDR2 ANQGSEA. For the CDR3, the DNA is TGCAGCGTTGAATTAGTTGAGGGAGCGCGCGAGCAGTACTTC. This encodes CSVELVEGAREQYF.

There are many counts of this clonotype. V and J are TRBV5-1 and TRBJ2-7, with unresolved D. The germline CDR1 and CDR2 sequences are SGHRS and YFSETQ. The V gene lost 0 bases and the J gene lost 1 base, with 11 bases spanning the gap. This CDR3 region has 15 residues. As DNA, the CDR3 is TGCGCCAGCAGCTTGGATGCGGTCCTGTCCTACGAGCAGTACTTC. Translating it yields CASSLDAVLSYEQYF.

V and J are TRBV28 and TRBJ2-5; possible D gene TRBD1, 6 bases. Germline V lookup: CDR1 MDHEN, CDR2 SYDVKM. Trimming left V 3 bases short and J 1 base short, with 15 bases between. The CDR3 runs to 16 residues. The CDR3 here is CASSFETGLIQETQYF. In DNA form, the CDR3 reads TGTGCCAGCAGTTTCGAAACAGGGCTAATCCAAGAGACCCAGTACTTC.

The rearrangement uses TRBV7-9 and TRBJ2-7, with D unclear. Germline V gene data show CDR1 as SEHNR and CDR2 as FQNEAQ (reference sequence). V lost 1 base to trimming and J lost 4 bases, with 8 bases between them. The CDR3 sequence is 13 residues long. CDR3 region: CASSLVNPYEQYF. CDR3 nucleotide sequence: TGTGCCAGCAGCTTAGTTAATCCGTACGAGCAGTACTTC.

This clonotype showed up just a few times. Mismatch with germline at one junction end may stem from a read error. The V gene is TRBV7-7, the J gene TRBJ2-1, with TRBD1 as a possible D gene (5 bases). The CDR3 consists of 14 residues. The germline V gene has CDR1 SSHAT and CDR2 FNYEAQ (reference sequence). For the CDR3, the DNA is TGTGCTAGCAGCTTGGCCCCCCAGGGCAATGAGCAGTTCTTC. It yields the protein CASSLAPQGNEQFF.

This chain connects TRBV27 to TRBJ2-7, with D perhaps matching TRBD1 or TRBD2 (7 bases each). Germline loops: CDR1 MNHEY, CDR2 SMNVEV (reference sequence). V was pared by 5 bases and J by 4 bases, with 18 bases between. This CDR3 spans 15 amino acids. CDR3 region: CASSPRGGSFYEQYF. CDR3 coding DNA: TGTGCCAGCAGTCCCAGGGGGGGATCCTTTTACGAGCAGTACTTC.

Only a few counts were recorded for this clonotype. Here the CDR3 reads CSARVLSGTSGYNEQFF. The CDR3 DNA reads TGCAGTGCTAGAGTCCTCTCCGGGACTAGCGGATACAATGAGCAGTTCTTC. The genes are TRBV20-1 and TRBJ2-1; TRBD2 matches 11 bases. CDR1 is DFQATT, CDR2 SNEGSKA, per germline (reference sequence). Trimming removed 1 base from V and 4 bases from J; junction bases left unmatched: 9. CDR3 size: 17 residues.

This clonotype was seen many times. The chain uses TRBV27 and TRBJ2-5, with D maybe TRBD2 (6 bases). Per the germline V gene, CDR1 is MNHEY and CDR2 is SMNVEV (reference sequence). The V end was cut by 2 bases, the J end by 2 bases, with 9 bases between. The CDR3 extends over 14 amino acids. Here the CDR3 reads CASSLLGGQETQYF. DNA of the CDR3: TGTGCCAGCAGTTTACTCGGGGGTCAAGAGACCCAGTACTTC.

This clonotype was recorded a few times. The V and J genes are TRBV5-4 and TRBJ2-1; 13 positions agree with TRBD2. Trimming removed 6 bases from V and 8 bases from J; junction bases left unmatched: 5. There are 14 residues in the CDR3. CDR1 and CDR2 (germline): SGHNT, YYREEE (reference sequence). CDR3: CASTRTSGSDEQFF. Here the CDR3 DNA reads TGTGCCAGCACCCGGACTAGCGGGAGCGATGAGCAGTTCTTC.

The V call is TRBV5-1, the J call TRBJ2-5; 11 positions match TRBD2. The CDR3 totals 16 residues. V gave up 7 bases and J gave up 7 bases; unmatched junction bases: 15. Per the germline V gene, CDR1 is SGHRS and CDR2 is YFSETQ. CDR3 in amino acids: CASCPTGLAGGGTQYF. The CDR3 DNA follows: TGCGCCAGCTGCCCAACGGGGCTAGCGGGAGGAGGGACCCAGTACTTC.

This clonotype was counted ten times or more. The chain joins TRBV5-5 to TRBJ1-1; no definite D call. V was clipped by 3 bases and J by 0 bases, with 9 bases between them. The germline V gene has CDR1 SGHKS and CDR2 YYEKEE (reference sequence). This CDR3 has 14 amino acids. The CDR3 DNA is TGTGCCAGCAGCTGGACGGGGATGAACACTGAAGCTTTCTTT. It translates to CASSWTGMNTEAFF.

This clonotype was picked up many times. This chain uses TRBV6-8 with TRBJ2-2, with TRBD2 matching over 9 bases. V gave up 6 bases and J gave up 5 bases; unmatched junction bases: 28. Germline lookup yields CDR1 MNHGY and CDR2 SAAAGT. CDR3 length equals 22 residues. CDR3 nucleotide sequence: TGTGCCAGCAGCGTAAACCGGTGGGTAGCGGGAGCAAGGAGGTTACGGACCGGGGAGCTGTTTTTT. Translating gives CASSVNRWVAGARRLRTGELFF.

This clonotype appeared a few times. This chain links TRBV28 with TRBJ1-1; a weak D match, TRBD1 (5 bases). V gave up 8 bases and J gave up 4 bases, with 17 bases separating them. The CDR3 has 14 residues. Germline V lookup: CDR1 MDHEN, CDR2 SYDVKM. In nucleotides, the CDR3 is TGTGCCAGCCTCTCCCCAGGGTTAGGCACTGAAGCTTTCTTT. As protein: CASLSPGLGTEAFF.

The genes are TRBV20-1 and TRBJ2-2, with 7 bases matching TRBD2. Germline assignment: CDR1 DFQATT and CDR2 SNEGSKA (reference sequence). The CDR3 is 16 amino acids. The V segment lost 5 bases and the J segment 7 bases; nucleotides outside the gene matches: 16. CDR3 sequence reads: CSARMGGTYGGGELFF. The CDR3 DNA sequence: TGCAGTGCTCGGATGGGAGGGACTTACGGGGGCGGGGAGCTGTTTTTT.

The chain has TRBV28 and TRBJ2-1, with 9 bases identical to TRBD2. The V and J ends lost 8 bases and 0 bases, in that order; junction bases with no gene match: 5. Germline V gene data show CDR1 as MDHEN and CDR2 as SYDVKM. The CDR3 sequence is 15 residues long. In nucleotides, the CDR3 is TGTGCCAGCGGGGCGGGAGGGAGCTCCTACAATGAGCAGTTCTTC. Its translation is CASGAGGSSYNEQFF.

This clonotype was counted at least ten times. The rearrangement joins TRBV27 to TRBJ1-2, with 8 bases aligning to TRBD1. In germline, CDR1 is MNHEY, CDR2 SMNVEV (reference sequence). This CDR3 spans 16 amino acids. The V and J ends lost 4 bases and 8 bases, in that order; junction bases with no gene match: 15. CDR3 in amino acids: CASSSTIGTGRGGYTF. The CDR3 nucleotides read TGTGCCAGCAGTTCCACCATTGGGACAGGACGGGGAGGCTACACCTTC.

This clonotype has a count of ten or more. The chain links TRBV27 to TRBJ1-2, with 9 bases that match TRBD1. Germline trimming cut 2 bases from V and 3 bases from J; bases unmatched to any gene: 7. The CDR3 runs 16 residues. The germline V gene encodes CDR1 MNHEY and CDR2 SMNVEV (reference sequence). For the CDR3, the DNA is TGTGCCAGCAGTTTAGCAGCGACAGGGGGTTACTATGGCTACACCTTC. This sequence encodes CASSLAATGGYYGYTF.

This clonotype was recorded at least ten times. The chain couples TRBV28 to TRBJ2-7; the match to TRBD2 covers 11 bases. The CDR3 length is 15 residues. CDR1 MDHEN and CDR2 SYDVKM come from the germline V gene. V dropped 5 bases and J dropped 2; count of bases not matched to a gene: 5. Here the CDR3 DNA reads TGTGCCAGCAGTCAGGGACTAGCGGAGACCTACGAGCAGTACTTC. Residues: CASSQGLAETYEQYF.

About this clonotype itself: A much bigger clone sits one base away, suggesting this may be a read error. The V gene is TRBV20-1, the J gene TRBJ1-5, with unresolved D. V was clipped by 4 bases and J by 0 bases, with 16 bases between them. The germline V gene has CDR1 DFQATT and CDR2 SNEGSKA (reference sequence). This CDR3 region has 16 residues. CDR3 region: CSATAPGSFSNQPQHF. The CDR3 bases are TGCAGTGCTACGGCTCCCGGATCATTTAGCAATCAGCCCCAGCATTTT.

This clonotype was observed many times. The genes are TRBV5-1 and TRBJ2-5, with 12 nucleotides matching TRBD2. Germline values: CDR1 SGHRS, CDR2 YFSETQ. The V segment lost 0 bases and the J segment 2 bases; nucleotides outside the gene matches: 5. This CDR3 is 17 amino acids long. CDR3 loop: CASSLVPGTSGQETQYF. The CDR3 nucleotides are TGCGCCAGCAGCTTGGTACCAGGGACTAGCGGGCAAGAGACCCAGTACTTC. Full variable domain (outside the CDR3, taken from reference TRBV5-1 and TRBJ2-5): KAGVTQTPRYLIKTRGQQVTLSCSPISGHRSVSWYQQTPGQGLQFLFEYFSETQRNKGNFPGRFSGRQFSNSRSEMNVSTLELGDSALYLCASSLVPGTSGQETQYFGPGTRLLVL.

This clonotype showed up many times. This sequence joins TRBV11-3 and TRBJ2-1; TRBD2 agrees at 9 bases. The CDR3 has 15 residues. From germline, CDR1 is SGHNT and CDR2 YENEEA. Losses at the gene ends were 5 bases for V and 10 bases for J; bases not matched to a gene: 12. The CDR3 DNA sequence: TGTGCCAGCAGCCGGGGGCTAGCGGGGACTACGGAGCAGTTCTTC. It is translated as CASSRGLAGTTEQFF. The full variable domain, rest sourced from reference TRBV11-3 and TRBJ2-1, is EAGVVQSPRYKIIEKKQPVAFWCNPISGHNTLYWYLQNLGQGPELLIRYENEEAVDDSQLPKDRFSAERLKGVDSTLKIQPAELGDSAVYLCASSRGLAGTTEQFFGPGTRLTVL.